What follows describes a single T cell receptor (beta chain). The data were taken from a study of blood T cell repertoires in COVID-19. Background on the study: Acute-phase and convalescent COVID-19 samples originated in the United States, Italy and Spain. The analysed material was cDNA or gDNA that came from T cells, B-cell-depleted T cells, or PBMCs.

The CDR3 has 14 amino acids. Germline V gene sequence: CDR1 LNHDA, CDR2 SQIVND (reference sequence). Trimming took off 7 bases at V and 7 bases at J, with 19 bases between the two ends. Per the authors' pipeline: Nucleated cell number was recorded as an estimate derived from reference gene primer amplification. TCRdb keeps only in-frame clones here, not all; method: immunoSEQ multiplex PCR. V, J and clone size were drawn from that table, and D and trimming were deduced from the DNA. The sample records about 110,000 clones, approximately 84% being singletons. This TCR was sampled from a woman aged 45-59 years with acute or convalescent COVID-19. The sequencing input was peripheral blood. V usage is TRBV19 and J usage is TRBJ1-2; no firm D call. This chain's CDR3 is CASTAQWENVGYTF. The CDR3 bases are TGTGCCAGTACGGCTCAGTGGGAGAATGTTGGCTACACCTTC.